Listed below are T cell receptor beta chains from one sample, sequenced in a study of T cell repertoires in cytomegalovirus infection. Antigens of these TCRs are unknown. In TCRdb, the reads were re-called with MiXCR into one record per CDR3 protein. The sample lists roughly 340,000 distinct CDR3 sequences, 29% occurring once. This specimen consisted of cultured PBMCs, obtained from culture after CMV antigen stimulation. Receptors originate from a human donor in good health (CMV status not recorded). Some clones in this sample may be carry-over from other donors' samples. The CDR3 runs from the conserved cysteine through the conserved F or W. D genes are given only for firm matches.

13,TRBJ2-1,TRBV5-1,NA,CASSLVIDNEQFF
15,TRBJ2-3,TRBV19,NA,CASRVWAAASDTQYF
14,TRBJ1-1,TRBV27,NA,CASARPPLSTEAFF
13,TRBJ2-7,TRBV6-2/TRBV6-3,TRBD1,CASKRTGGDEQYF
13,TRBJ1-2,TRBV7-6,TRBD1,CASSPDRGKGYTF
12,TRBJ2-1,TRBV7-9,NA,CASELPDNEQFF
16,TRBJ2-3,TRBV6-1,TRBD2,CASRETSGSITDTQYF
16,TRBJ1-1,TRBV7-6,TRBD1,CASSSGTVRTNTEAFF
15,TRBJ1-6,TRBV27,NA,CASSLTERLNSPLHF
12,TRBJ2-7,TRBV6-1,TRBD2,CASSDGLAGQYF
16,TRBJ2-5,TRBV6-1,NA,CASSERVRGSGETQYF
14,TRBJ2-7,TRBV27,NA,CASSPVRGSYEQYF
14,TRBJ2-7,TRBV18,TRBD1,CASSPAGQGAEQYF
15,TRBJ1-1,TRBV28,TRBD1,CASIRDRDWGTEAFF
14,TRBJ2-7,TRBV7-9,NA,CASSLEGVLDEQYF
17,TRBJ1-2,TRBV7-2,TRBD1,CASSLAPATGGVLGYTF
15,TRBJ2-7,TRBV19,TRBD2,CASSDSGSGSYEQYF
13,TRBJ1-3,TRBV9,TRBD1,CASSVNRGDTIYF
15,TRBJ2-3,TRBV7-2,NA,CASSLGGREADTQYF
14,TRBJ2-2,TRBV7-3,NA,CASSLMTGTGELFF
14,TRBJ2-3,TRBV19,NA,CASSIGNPTDTQYF
12,TRBJ1-1,TRBV7-9,NA,CASGNDGAEAFF
14,TRBJ1-6,TRBV10-3,NA,CAISDYPYNSPLHF
17,TRBJ2-4,TRBV18,TRBD1,CASSPTTGGRAKNIQYF
13,TRBJ1-2,TRBV7-3,NA,CASTGDPNYGYTF
16,TRBJ2-2,TRBV7-8,NA,CASSLAVSVLYGELFF
13,TRBJ2-6,TRBV28,NA,CAVGFSGANVLTF
13,TRBJ2-5,TRBV7-2,NA,CASSFFAKETQYF
16,TRBJ2-2,TRBV10-1,TRBD1,CASSAQGPENTGELFF
13,TRBJ2-3,TRBV7-6,NA,CASSPTQSHTQYF
16,TRBJ2-1,TRBV28,TRBD1,CASSLYDRGIYNEQFF
14,TRBJ2-7,TRBV18,NA,CASSLRTETYEQYF
17,TRBJ2-5,TRBV15,TRBD2,CATSRGGLAGPQETQYF
14,TRBJ2-3,TRBV2,TRBD2,CASRKAGGPDTQYF
16,TRBJ2-3,TRBV7-2,NA,CASSLARDPGTDTQYF
13,TRBJ1-2,TRBV12-3/TRBV12-4,TRBD1,CASTPGTGDGYTF
12,TRBJ2-7,TRBV20-1,NA,CSAMVGYSEQYF
15,TRBJ2-5,TRBV9,TRBD2,CASSGTGGAQETQYF
12,TRBJ2-7,TRBV2,NA,CASSQHVYEQYF